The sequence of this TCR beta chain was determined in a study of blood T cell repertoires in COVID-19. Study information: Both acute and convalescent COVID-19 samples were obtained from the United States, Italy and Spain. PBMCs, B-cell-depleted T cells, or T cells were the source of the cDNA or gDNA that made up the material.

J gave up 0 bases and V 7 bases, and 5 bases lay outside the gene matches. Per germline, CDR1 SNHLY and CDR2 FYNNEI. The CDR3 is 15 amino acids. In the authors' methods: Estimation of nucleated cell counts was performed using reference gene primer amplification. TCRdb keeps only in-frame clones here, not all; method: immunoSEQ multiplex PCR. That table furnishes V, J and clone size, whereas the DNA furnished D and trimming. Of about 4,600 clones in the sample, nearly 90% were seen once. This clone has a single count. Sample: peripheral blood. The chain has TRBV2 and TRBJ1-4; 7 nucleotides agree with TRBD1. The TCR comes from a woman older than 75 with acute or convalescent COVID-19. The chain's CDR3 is CASTQGGATNEKLFF. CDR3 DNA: TGTGCCAGCACCCAGGGGGGTGCAACTAATGAAAAACTGTTTTTT.